This section outlines one T cell receptor beta chain sequence together with its context. This entry comes from a study of regulatory T cells in long-lasting Graves disease. Time point in this sample: persistent/refractory GD, antithyroid drugs over 5 years with positive TRAb. RNA isolated from PBMCs was used to make the TCR library. This CDR3 has 14 residues. V lost 4 bases to trimming and J lost 5 bases, with 16 bases between them. Per germline, CDR1 SGHRS and CDR2 YFSETQ. Arm-PCR with iRepertoire HTBI primers amplified the CDR3 regions for these TCR beta libraries. TCRdb called the multiplex PCR reads again in MiXCR, with one record for every CDR3 protein. This sample has 350,000 to 500,000 distinct CDR3 sequences, with around a fifth found just once.

This chain joins TRBV5-1 and TRBJ2-7; either TRBD1 or TRBD2 may supply D (5 bases each). The source is a female donor with Graves disease. Sequences were derived from peripheral blood mononuclear cells (PBMCs), sampled when the disease was refractory, from a patient treated with antithyroid drugs. The CDR3 coding sequence is TGCGCCAGCAGCCCCAGTGGGGCCGGGGACGAGCAGTACTTC. Residues: CASSPSGAGDEQYF.